One sample yielded the 6 T cell receptor beta chains listed below, sequenced in a study of T cell repertoires in cytomegalovirus infection. TCRdb called the reads again in MiXCR, with one record for every CDR3 protein. Of about 200,000 distinct CDR3 sequences listed, approximately 9.6% were seen once; the top ten hold roughly 4.8%. The sample comprised PBMCs. The source is a human donor in good health (CMV status not recorded). Some clones in this sample may be carry-over from other donors' samples.

This clonotype was counted between two and nine times. This chain joins TRBV20-1 and TRBJ2-5; 10 bases line up with TRBD2. Germline V gene lookup returns CDR1 DFQATT and CDR2 SNEGSKA (reference sequence). V was clipped by 3 bases and J by 5 bases; unmatched bases: 9. The CDR3 consists of 15 residues. The CDR3 sequence: CSASPLSGRLETQYF. CDR3 nucleotide sequence: TGCAGTGCTAGCCCCCTTAGCGGGAGGTTGGAGACCCAGTACTTC.

This clonotype was picked up a small number of times. The chain has TRBV29-1 and TRBJ2-5, with 7 positions matching TRBD1. Germline V gene sequence: CDR1 SQVTM, CDR2 ANQGSEA. Trimming removed 6 bases from V and 0 bases from J; junction bases left unmatched: 16. CDR3 length equals 17 residues. The CDR3 DNA sequence: TGCAGCGTAGAGGACAGGCCGCCAGAGTCGTACCAAGAGACCCAGTACTTC. This codes for CSVEDRPPESYQETQYF.

This clonotype has a handful of counts. This chain links TRBV6-2 or TRBV6-3 with TRBJ1-2; D may be TRBD1 (5 bases). Germline assignment: CDR1 MNHEY and CDR2 SVGEGT. The CDR3 is made up of 16 amino acids. V gave up 2 bases and J gave up 1 base, with 14 bases separating them. CDR3 DNA sequence: TGTGCCAGCAGTTACCCACCGGGACCGAATAACTATGGCTACACCTTC. This codes for CASSYPPGPNNYGYTF.

This clonotype showed up many times. V is TRBV28 and J is TRBJ2-7; 10 bases line up with TRBD1. CDR3 length: 18 amino acids. J lost 2 bases, V lost 5 bases, and 15 bases had no gene match. Germline loops: CDR1 MDHEN, CDR2 SYDVKM. CDR3 sequence: CASSPQMGRTGGTYEQYF. The CDR3 nucleotides are TGTGCCAGCAGTCCCCAAATGGGGCGGACAGGGGGGACCTACGAGCAGTACTTC.

This clonotype was found many times. The gene calls are TRBV7-2 and TRBJ1-6; TRBD1 agrees at 9 bases. The CDR3 is 19 amino acids. Germline CDR1 reads SGHTA; CDR2 reads FQGNSA. Unmatched junction bases numbered 14, after V lost 2 bases and J lost 6 bases. In DNA, the CDR3 is TGTGCCAGCAGCTTATTAATTTTTGGACAGGGGTATGGTAATTCACCCCTCCACTTT. Protein product: CASSLLIFGQGYGNSPLHF.

This clonotype was detected once. One base away lies a much larger clone, so this may be a sequencing read error. In nucleotides, the CDR3 is TGTGCCAGCAGCTTAGTGGGAGGGGTCGTCTATGGCTACACCTTC. Translating it yields CASSLVGGVVYGYTF. The chain has TRBV7-4 and TRBJ1-2; TRBD1 is a possible D gene (5 bases). Germline V gene sequence: CDR1 SGHVT, CDR2 SQSDAQ. The CDR3 length is 15 residues. Trimming removed 1 base from V and 4 bases from J, with 13 bases in between.